This T cell receptor beta chain stems from a study of T cells expressing NK-cell markers. TCRdb reprocessed the 5' RACE reads and keeps a single row for each CDR3 protein, giving no DNA. Its clone listing holds around 280,000 distinct CDR3 sequences. Germline V gene sequence: CDR1 MDHEN, CDR2 SYDVKM. This CDR3 spans 13 amino acids. The source of this sequence is a man between 18 and 35 years old in good health. The chain uses TRBV28 and TRBJ2-3. The sample consisted of blood T cells: a sorted CD56 or NKG2C T cell subset, CD4+ or CD8+ T cells, or bulk PBMC T cells (not recorded which). CDR3 sequence reads: CASTLQGSDTQYF.